The 13 T cell receptor beta chains below were found in one sample sequenced in a study of CD8 T cells in ankylosing spondylitis. TCRdb analysed the 5' RACE reads with MiXCR anew, one entry per CDR3 protein. The sample records 250,000 to 350,000 distinct CDR3 sequences, less than 25% being singletons. The sequenced sample was blood, either unsorted or a sorted T cell fraction (not recorded which). Receptors were obtained from a female donor with ankylosing spondylitis or in good health (not recorded which).

The chain carries TRBV7-8 and TRBJ2-1; TRBD2 might be the D (5 bases). The length of the CDR3 is 14 residues. The V and J ends lost 2 bases and 7 bases respectively, with 12 bases between them. Germline loops: CDR1 SGHVS, CDR2 FQNEAQ. The CDR3 DNA is TGTGCCAGCAGCTTAAGCGTTGGCGGGAATGAGCAGTTCTTC. Translating gives CASSLSVGGNEQFF.

The V gene is TRBV20-1, the J gene TRBJ2-5, with D perhaps matching TRBD1 (5 bases). This CDR3 has 12 amino acids. The V end lost 8 bases, the J end lost 0 bases, and 10 bases lay between the germline ends. CDR1 is DFQATT, CDR2 SNEGSKA, per germline (reference sequence). The CDR3 DNA sequence: TGCAGTACAGGACAACACCAAGAGACCCAGTACTTC. Protein sequence: CSTGQHQETQYF.

The CDR3 bases are TGTGCCAGCAGCCAAATGTCCAACTCGGGTGGCTACACCTTC. This sequence encodes CASSQMSNSGGYTF. This chain uses TRBV3-1 with TRBJ1-2; no firm D call. The CDR3 spans 14 residues. The germline V and J ends were trimmed by 2 bases and 7 bases, with 14 bases remaining between them. CDR1 and CDR2 from the germline V gene are LGHDT and YNNKEL (reference sequence). Full variable domain (outside the CDR3, taken from reference TRBV3-1 and TRBJ1-2): DTAVSQTPKYLVTQMGNDKSIKCEQNLGHDTMYWYKQDSKKFLKIMFSYNNKELIINETVPNRFSPKSPDKAHLNLHINSLELGDSAVYFCASSQMSNSGGYTFGSGTRLTVV.

About this clonotype: Since a much larger clone is just one base distant, this may be a read error. The genes are TRBV12-3 or TRBV12-4 and TRBJ2-5; D is unclear. This CDR3 contains 14 residues. CDR3 sequence: CACSLGQVQETQYF. The CDR3 bases are TGTGCCTGCAGTTTAGGGCAGGTCCAAGAGACCCAGTACTTC.

This clonotype has more than one count but fewer than ten. V is TRBV12-3 or TRBV12-4 and J is TRBJ1-2; D not resolved. Trimming took off 5 bases at V and 8 bases at J, with 21 bases between the two ends. CDR3 length: 15 residues. In DNA form, the CDR3 reads TGTGCCAGCAGTCGACCTGGGCCCGTCGCGCGGGGCTACACCTTC. Translated: CASSRPGPVARGYTF.

CDR3 DNA: TGTGCCAGCAGCTTGGAAGGTTTCTCTGGGGCCAACGTCCTGACTTTC. Translation: CASSLEGFSGANVLTF. The chain links TRBV5-4 to TRBJ2-6; D gene ambiguous. CDR1 is SGHNT and CDR2 is YYREEE in the germline V gene (reference sequence). The CDR3 consists of 16 residues. Trimming took 0 bases from V and 0 from J, leaving 7 bases between them.

DNA for the CDR3: TGCAGTGCCCCCCCTGGGGGACTGAACACTGAAGCTTTCTTT. Protein: CSAPPGGLNTEAFF. The V and J genes are TRBV20-1 and TRBJ1-1, with a possible D match to TRBD1 (5 bases). This CDR3 comprises 14 residues. V lost 6 bases and J lost 0, with 14 bases in between. From germline, CDR1 is DFQATT and CDR2 SNEGSKA (reference sequence).

This clonotype was counted between two and nine times. This chain connects TRBV11-3 to TRBJ2-7, with D hard to call. The CDR3 loop spans 13 amino acids. Trimming removed 6 bases at V and 4 bases at J, with 13 bases between. Germline V gene data show CDR1 as SGHNT and CDR2 as YENEEA. CDR3 sequence (DNA): TGTGCCAGCAGTCCCTCGGACCAGTACGAGCAGTACTTC. Translating it yields CASSPSDQYEQYF.

The rearrangement links TRBV11-3 to TRBJ2-2; TRBD2 aligns across 7 bases. CDR1 is SGHNT, CDR2 YENEEA, per germline. The CDR3 contains 13 residues. The junction had 4 bases not matched to a gene; V was cut back by 5 bases and J by 7 bases. The DNA for the CDR3 is TGTGCCAGCAGCCCCGGGGGGAACGGGGAGCTGTTTTTT. It encodes CASSPGGNGELFF.

V gene TRBV21-1 combines with J gene TRBJ1-3. TRBV21-1 is noted as a pseudogene. The CDR3 runs to 16 residues. The CDR3 here is CASSKFEGHSGNTIYF. The DNA of the CDR3 is TGTGCCAGCAGCAAATTTGAGGGCCACTCTGGAAACACCATATATTTT.

This clonotype turned up a few times. This chain connects TRBV7-9 to TRBJ2-3; 8 nucleotides line up with TRBD1. This CDR3 is 14 amino acids long. CDR1 is SEHNR and CDR2 is FQNEAQ in the germline V gene (reference sequence). The J segment lost 6 bases and the V segment lost 2 bases, leaving 4 bases of the junction unmatched. CDR3 residues: CASSLTQGADTQYF. DNA of the CDR3: TGTGCCAGCAGCTTAACCCAGGGGGCGGATACGCAGTATTTT.

The chain combines TRBV20-1 with TRBJ1-2; D is ambiguous. This CDR3 region has 17 residues. V was shortened by 3 bases and J by 2 bases, with 22 bases between the two germline ends. CDR1 DFQATT and CDR2 SNEGSKA come from the germline V gene (reference sequence). For the CDR3, the DNA is TGCAGTGCTAGTCGCGGCATTTCGCGCGTTCCGAACTATGGCTACACCTTC. It translates to CSASRGISRVPNYGYTF.

This clonotype was picked up many times. The chain couples TRBV5-6 to TRBJ2-1, with 16 bases that match TRBD2. This CDR3 spans 15 amino acids. V gave up 4 bases and J gave up 15 bases; unmatched junction bases: 10. CDR1 is SGHDT and CDR2 is YYEEEE in the germline V gene. The CDR3 region is CASSSPGLAGGGWFF. As DNA, the CDR3 is TGTGCCAGCAGCAGCCCGGGACTAGCGGGAGGGGGGTGGTTCTTC.